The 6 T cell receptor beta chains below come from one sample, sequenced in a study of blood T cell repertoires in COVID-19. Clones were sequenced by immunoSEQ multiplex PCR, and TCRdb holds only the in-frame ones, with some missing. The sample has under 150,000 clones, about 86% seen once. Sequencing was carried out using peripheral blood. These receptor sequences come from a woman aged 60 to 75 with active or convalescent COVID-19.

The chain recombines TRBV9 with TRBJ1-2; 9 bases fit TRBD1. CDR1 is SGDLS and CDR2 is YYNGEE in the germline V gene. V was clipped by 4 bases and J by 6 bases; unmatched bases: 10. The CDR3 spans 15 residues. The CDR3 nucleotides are TGTGCCAGCAGCTCATCCCTGGGACAGGGCCATGGCTACACCTTC. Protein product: CASSSSLGQGHGYTF.

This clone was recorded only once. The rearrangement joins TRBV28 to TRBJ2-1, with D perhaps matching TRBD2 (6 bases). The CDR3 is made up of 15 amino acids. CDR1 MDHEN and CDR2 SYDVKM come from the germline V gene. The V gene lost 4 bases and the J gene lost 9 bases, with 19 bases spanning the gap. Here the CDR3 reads CASSSPAGIFGEQFF. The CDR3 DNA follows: TGTGCCAGCAGTTCGCCCGCGGGAATCTTCGGTGAGCAGTTCTTC.

CDR3 sequence reads: CASSDQRGGRTGELFF. CDR3 coding DNA: TGTGCCAGCAGTGACCAACGCGGGGGCCGCACCGGGGAGCTGTTTTTT. J is TRBJ2-2 and V is TRBV6-2 or TRBV6-3; D may be TRBD2 (7 bases). Per the germline V gene, CDR1 is MNHEY and CDR2 is SVGEGT. This CDR3 has 16 amino acids. V lost 5 bases, J lost 4 bases, and 17 bases lay in between.

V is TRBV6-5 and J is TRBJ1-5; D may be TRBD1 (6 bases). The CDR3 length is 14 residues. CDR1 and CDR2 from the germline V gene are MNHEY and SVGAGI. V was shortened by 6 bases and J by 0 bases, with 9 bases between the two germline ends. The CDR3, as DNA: TGTGCCAGCAGGGACAGTTATAGCAATCAGCCCCAGCATTTT. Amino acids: CASRDSYSNQPQHF.

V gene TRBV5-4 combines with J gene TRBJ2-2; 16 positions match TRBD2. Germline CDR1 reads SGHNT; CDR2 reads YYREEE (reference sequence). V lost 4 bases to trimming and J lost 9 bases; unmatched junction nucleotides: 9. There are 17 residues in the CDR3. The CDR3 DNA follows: TGTGCCAGCAGCCCCCTCGGGACTAGCGGGGGGGTGAGGGAGCTGTTTTTT. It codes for CASSPLGTSGGVRELFF.

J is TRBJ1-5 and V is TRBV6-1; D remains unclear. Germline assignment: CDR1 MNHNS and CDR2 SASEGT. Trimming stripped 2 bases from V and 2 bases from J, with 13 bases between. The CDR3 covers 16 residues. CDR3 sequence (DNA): TGTGCCAGCAGTGAATCTGGGGAGGGAGGCAATCAGCCCCAGCATTTT. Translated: CASSESGEGGNQPQHF.